The 6 T cell receptor beta chains presented below share a single source sample, sequenced in a study of blood T cell repertoires in COVID-19. Produced via immunoSEQ multiplex PCR; TCRdb's table is partial and in-frame only. The profile shows about 55,000 clones, approximately 85% of them singletons. Sequencing was done on a sample of peripheral blood. The source of these receptors is a human donor in a cohort sampled during active COVID-19.

The gene calls are TRBV7-9 and TRBJ2-2, with 13 bases aligning to TRBD2. The CDR3 consists of 15 residues. Germline loops: CDR1 SEHNR, CDR2 FQNEAQ (reference sequence). V dropped 8 bases and J dropped 7; count of bases not matched to a gene: 7. CDR3: CASRTSGSWVGELFF. CDR3 bases: TGTGCCAGCCGGACTAGCGGGAGTTGGGTCGGGGAGCTGTTTTTT.

V and J are TRBV6-5 and TRBJ1-1; D perhaps matches TRBD1 (6 bases). This CDR3 has 15 amino acids. V was cut by 6 bases and J by 1 base, with 15 bases left in between. Germline loops: CDR1 MNHEY, CDR2 SVGAGI. The CDR3 protein is CASRPTGRGNTEAFF. The CDR3 DNA follows: TGTGCCAGCAGGCCAACAGGGAGAGGGAACACTGAAGCTTTCTTT.

The chain carries TRBV20-1 and TRBJ2-5; D might be TRBD1 (5 bases). There are 11 residues in the CDR3. CDR1 is DFQATT and CDR2 is SNEGSKA in the germline V gene (reference sequence). The germline V and J ends were trimmed by 6 bases and 4 bases, with 9 bases remaining between them. CDR3 loop: CSAGQGETQYF. The CDR3 nucleotides are TGCAGTGCGGGGCAGGGAGAGACCCAGTACTTC.

This sequence joins TRBV28 and TRBJ1-4; a weak D match, TRBD1 (5 bases). V was trimmed by 6 bases and J by 4 bases, leaving 9 bases between them. This CDR3 spans 13 amino acids. The germline V gene has CDR1 MDHEN and CDR2 SYDVKM. The CDR3 coding sequence is TGTGCCAGCAGCGCGGGGGATAATGAAAAACTGTTTTTT. As protein: CASSAGDNEKLFF.

For the CDR3, the DNA is TGTGCCAGCAGCCGAAAAGGGGACAGGGGGGATGGCTACACCTTC. Protein: CASSRKGDRGDGYTF. The chain recombines TRBV3-1 (or the pseudogene TRBV3-2) with TRBJ1-2, with 11 bases fitting TRBD1. V trimming: 4 bases; J trimming: 6 bases; junction bases outside the gene matches: 7. This CDR3 comprises 15 residues. Germline V gives CDR1 LGHDT, CDR2 YNNKEL (reference sequence).

The chain joins TRBV5-1 to TRBJ2-7; no definite D call. Trimming removed 1 base from V and 1 base from J, with 9 bases in between. The germline V gene has CDR1 SGHRS and CDR2 YFSETQ. This CDR3 has 14 residues. CDR3 bases: TGCGCCAGCAGCTTGTTGCCCACTTCCTACGAGCAGTACTTC. It yields the protein CASSLLPTSYEQYF.